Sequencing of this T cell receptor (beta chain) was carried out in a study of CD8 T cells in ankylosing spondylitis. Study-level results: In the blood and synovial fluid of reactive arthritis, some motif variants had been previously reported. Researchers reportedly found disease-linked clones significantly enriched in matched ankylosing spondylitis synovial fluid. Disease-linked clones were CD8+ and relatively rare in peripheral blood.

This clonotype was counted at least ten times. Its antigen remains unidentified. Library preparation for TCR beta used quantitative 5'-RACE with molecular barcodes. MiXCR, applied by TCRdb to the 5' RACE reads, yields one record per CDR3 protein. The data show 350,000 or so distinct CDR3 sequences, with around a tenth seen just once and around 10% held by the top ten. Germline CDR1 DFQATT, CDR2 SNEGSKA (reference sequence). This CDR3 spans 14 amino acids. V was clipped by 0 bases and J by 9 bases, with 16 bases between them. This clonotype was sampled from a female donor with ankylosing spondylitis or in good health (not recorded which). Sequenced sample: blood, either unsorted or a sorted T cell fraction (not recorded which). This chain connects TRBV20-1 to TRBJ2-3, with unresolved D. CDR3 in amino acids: CSARDRSETETQYF. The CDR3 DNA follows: TGCAGTGCTAGAGATCGATCAGAGACGGAGACGCAGTATTTT.